A single sample is the source of the 21 T cell receptor beta chains below, sequenced in a study of blood T cell repertoires in COVID-19. Sequencing was performed with immunoSEQ multiplex PCR; in TCRdb, only in-frame clones are kept and a portion is missing. The data contain under 250,000 clones, around 81% of them singletons. Sequenced input: peripheral blood. These receptors originate from a man in his fifties with active or convalescent COVID-19.

This clone has more than one count but fewer than ten. This chain uses TRBV5-1 with TRBJ2-1; D is unresolved. Germline values: CDR1 SGHRS, CDR2 YFSETQ. The CDR3 sequence is 16 residues long. Trimming removed 0 bases from V and 1 base from J, with 11 bases in between. CDR3 residues: CASSLGANPSYNEQFF. Written as DNA, the CDR3 is TGCGCCAGCAGCTTGGGGGCCAACCCTTCCTACAATGAGCAGTTCTTC.

The V gene is TRBV12-5, the J gene TRBJ1-2; D remains ambiguous. CDR3 size: 13 residues. From germline, CDR1 is LGHNT and CDR2 FRNRAP. V was trimmed by 3 bases and J by 6 bases, leaving 11 bases between them. Here the CDR3 reads CASGFEGIDGYTF. The DNA of the CDR3 is TGTGCTAGTGGTTTCGAGGGAATAGATGGCTACACCTTC.

The V gene is TRBV4-2, the J gene TRBJ1-5, with a weak D call TRBD1 (6 bases). Trimming left V 3 bases short and J 0 bases short, with 15 bases between. The length of the CDR3 is 17 residues. CDR1 and CDR2 from the germline V gene are LGHNA and YNFKEQ. CDR3 amino acids: CASSQADRDNSNQPQHF. CDR3 DNA sequence: TGTGCCAGCAGCCAGGCGGATAGGGACAATAGCAATCAGCCCCAGCATTTT.

The genes are TRBV27 and TRBJ1-1; 11 bases are shared with TRBD1. The CDR3 contains 15 residues. Germline V CDR1 and CDR2: MNHEY, SMNVEV (reference sequence). J lost 5 bases, V lost 3 bases, and 5 bases had no gene match. The CDR3 here is CASSFGDRGGTEAFF. The DNA of the CDR3 is TGTGCCAGCAGTTTCGGGGACAGGGGGGGAACTGAAGCTTTCTTT.

V and J are TRBV5-1 and TRBJ2-2, with 7 bases aligning to TRBD1. The CDR3 length is 15 residues. With 5 bases clipped from V and 3 bases from J, the junction kept 7 bases outside the gene matches. Germline lookup yields CDR1 SGHRS and CDR2 YFSETQ. The CDR3 sequence is CASSPEQGYTGELFF. CDR3 in DNA: TGCGCCAGCAGTCCAGAACAGGGGTACACCGGGGAGCTGTTTTTT.

Notes on this clone: An end of the junction differs from the germline gene, which may be a read error. The chain recombines TRBV6-5 with TRBJ2-7; no clear D gene. Germline CDR1 MNHEY, CDR2 SVGAGI. CDR3 length: 13 residues. CDR3 bases: TGTGCCAGCAGTCGGCTAGTCTCCCACGAGCAGTACTTC. This gives the protein CASSRLVSHEQYF.

DNA for the CDR3: TGCGCCAGCAGCTATTCAGGGGTGGGAACTGAAGCTTTCTTT. Translation: CASSYSGVGTEAFF. The V call is TRBV5-1, the J call TRBJ1-1; D perhaps matches TRBD1 (6 bases). The V and J ends lost 3 bases and 5 bases respectively, with 14 bases between them. Germline loops: CDR1 SGHRS, CDR2 YFSETQ. This CDR3 spans 14 amino acids.

The gene calls are TRBV2 and TRBJ1-1; D may be TRBD1 (6 bases). V was shortened by 5 bases and J by 1 base, with 14 bases between the two germline ends. Germline CDR1 SNHLY, CDR2 FYNNEI. The CDR3 extends over 15 amino acids. DNA of the CDR3: TGTGCCAGCAGTCGTGGTGGGGGGGCGAACACTGAAGCTTTCTTT. Amino acid sequence: CASSRGGGANTEAFF.

This clone was observed a few times. The chain couples TRBV6-5 to TRBJ2-1, with D possibly being TRBD2 (5 bases). This CDR3 contains 13 residues. CDR1 MNHEY and CDR2 SVGAGI come from the germline V gene. The germline V and J ends were trimmed by 7 bases and 7 bases, with 14 bases remaining between them. The CDR3 bases are TGTGCCAGCAAACGGGGTGTGGGTAATGAGCAGTTCTTC. Translating gives CASKRGVGNEQFF.

V is TRBV21-1 and J is TRBJ1-5; the table's D call, TRBD1, has no DNA check behind it. TRBV21-1 is deemed a pseudogene. The CDR3 loop spans 17 amino acids. CDR3 region: CASSSKRTAVSNQPQHF. The DNA of the CDR3 is TGTGCCAGCAGCAGCAAGAGGACAGCGGTGAGCAATCAGCCCCAGCATTTT.

The chain carries TRBV7-8 and TRBJ2-1; D gene unclear. The CDR3 covers 12 residues. Germline-derived CDR1 and CDR2 are SGHVS and FQNEAQ. Deletions cut 5 bases from V and 4 bases from J, with 6 bases between. For the CDR3, the DNA is TGTGCCAGCAGCCAGCTGTACAATGAGCAGTTCTTC. It yields the protein CASSQLYNEQFF.

V usage is TRBV13 and J usage is TRBJ2-2; 11 bases are a match to TRBD2. Trimming removed 5 bases from V and 4 bases from J; junction bases left unmatched: 15. The CDR3 loop spans 19 amino acids. The germline V gene encodes CDR1 PRHDT and CDR2 FYEKMQ (reference sequence). The CDR3 loop reads CASSPSPLAGGRRTGELFF. The DNA for the CDR3 is TGTGCCAGCAGCCCCTCCCCGCTAGCGGGGGGCCGTCGCACCGGGGAGCTGTTTTTT. Filled out from reference TRBV13 and TRBJ2-2, the complete variable domain reads AAGVIQSPRHLIKEKRETATLKCYPIPRHDTVYWYQQGPGQDPQFLISFYEKMQSDKGSIPDRFSAQQFSDYHSELNMSSLELGDSALYFCASSPSPLAGGRRTGELFFGEGSRLTVL.

The V call is TRBV29-1, the J call TRBJ1-3; 9 positions agree with TRBD1. The CDR3 has 17 amino acids. The germline V gene encodes CDR1 SQVTM and CDR2 ANQGSEA. Trimming took 6 bases from V and 0 from J; bases not matched to a gene: 12. The CDR3 protein is CSVLGDRVGLSGNTIYF. Written as DNA, the CDR3 is TGCAGCGTCCTTGGGGACAGGGTGGGACTCTCTGGAAACACCATATATTTT.

This chain connects TRBV5-1 to TRBJ2-2; D remains ambiguous. V shed 8 bases and J shed 5 bases, with 16 bases lying between them. Germline CDR1 is SGHRS and CDR2 is YFSETQ. CDR3 length: 14 amino acids. DNA for the CDR3: TGCGCCAGTCGCCCCCAGGAAAGAACCGGGGAGCTGTTTTTT. Its translation is CASRPQERTGELFF.

This clone was seen a single time. This chain joins TRBV7-6 and TRBJ1-5; a possible D gene is TRBD1 (6 bases). The CDR3 length is 16 residues. V shed 0 bases and J shed 5 bases, with 14 bases lying between them. The germline V gene encodes CDR1 SGHVS and CDR2 FNYEAQ. The CDR3 DNA sequence: TGTGCCAGCAGCTTAGCGAGGGAACAGGGACATCAGCCCCAGCATTTT. Translated, it gives CASSLAREQGHQPQHF.

This sequence joins TRBV28 and TRBJ1-5; no firm D call. The CDR3 consists of 13 residues. Looked up from germline, CDR1 is MDHEN and CDR2 is SYDVKM. V shed 5 bases and J shed 5 bases, with 10 bases lying between them. The CDR3 loop reads CASSPERDQPQHF. In DNA form, the CDR3 reads TGTGCCAGCAGTCCCGAGAGAGATCAGCCCCAGCATTTT.

The chain uses TRBV7-9 and TRBJ2-5; 7 bases line up with TRBD1. The CDR3 extends over 18 amino acids. Trimming took 5 bases from V and 3 from J; bases not matched to a gene: 18. The germline CDR1 and CDR2 sequences are SEHNR and FQNEAQ (reference sequence). CDR3 nucleotides: TGTGCCAGCAGCCCTCGAGTTCGGACAGGCCAGATGAAAGAGACCCAGTACTTC. Translating it yields CASSPRVRTGQMKETQYF.

V gene TRBV27 combines with J gene TRBJ1-2, with 9 positions matching TRBD1. V lost 4 bases, J lost 8 bases, and 5 bases stayed unmatched. This CDR3 has 13 amino acids. Germline V CDR1 and CDR2: MNHEY, SMNVEV (reference sequence). CDR3 in amino acids: CASSYRGPGGYTF. The CDR3 DNA reads TGTGCCAGCAGTTACAGGGGGCCTGGGGGCTACACCTTC.

The chain links TRBV30 to TRBJ1-5; the D gene is possibly TRBD1 (6 bases). Germline V CDR1 and CDR2: GTSNPN, SVGIG (reference sequence). CDR3 length equals 13 residues. V dropped 5 bases and J dropped 4 bases, with 12 bases sitting between them. The chain's CDR3 is CAWEQGVNQPQHF. The CDR3, as DNA: TGTGCCTGGGAACAGGGAGTTAATCAGCCCCAGCATTTT.

This clone was detected only once. The chain joins TRBV7-8 to TRBJ1-1; D is uncertain. Germline V gene data show CDR1 as SGHVS and CDR2 as FQNEAQ. Deletions cut 3 bases from V and 7 bases from J, with 9 bases between. The CDR3 length is 12 residues. Written as DNA, the CDR3 is TGTGCCAGCAGCTTGTCAAGCCGTGAAGCTTTCTTT. Amino acid sequence: CASSLSSREAFF.

The chain joins TRBV6-5 to TRBJ2-2, with 11 bases lining up with TRBD1. V shed 8 bases and J 2 bases; nucleotides not matched to a gene: 4. This CDR3 comprises 15 residues. Germline CDR1 reads MNHEY; CDR2 reads SVGAGI. The CDR3 bases are TGTGCCAGCTCCTGGACAGGGGGCAACACCGGGGAGCTGTTTTTT. This gives the protein CASSWTGGNTGELFF.